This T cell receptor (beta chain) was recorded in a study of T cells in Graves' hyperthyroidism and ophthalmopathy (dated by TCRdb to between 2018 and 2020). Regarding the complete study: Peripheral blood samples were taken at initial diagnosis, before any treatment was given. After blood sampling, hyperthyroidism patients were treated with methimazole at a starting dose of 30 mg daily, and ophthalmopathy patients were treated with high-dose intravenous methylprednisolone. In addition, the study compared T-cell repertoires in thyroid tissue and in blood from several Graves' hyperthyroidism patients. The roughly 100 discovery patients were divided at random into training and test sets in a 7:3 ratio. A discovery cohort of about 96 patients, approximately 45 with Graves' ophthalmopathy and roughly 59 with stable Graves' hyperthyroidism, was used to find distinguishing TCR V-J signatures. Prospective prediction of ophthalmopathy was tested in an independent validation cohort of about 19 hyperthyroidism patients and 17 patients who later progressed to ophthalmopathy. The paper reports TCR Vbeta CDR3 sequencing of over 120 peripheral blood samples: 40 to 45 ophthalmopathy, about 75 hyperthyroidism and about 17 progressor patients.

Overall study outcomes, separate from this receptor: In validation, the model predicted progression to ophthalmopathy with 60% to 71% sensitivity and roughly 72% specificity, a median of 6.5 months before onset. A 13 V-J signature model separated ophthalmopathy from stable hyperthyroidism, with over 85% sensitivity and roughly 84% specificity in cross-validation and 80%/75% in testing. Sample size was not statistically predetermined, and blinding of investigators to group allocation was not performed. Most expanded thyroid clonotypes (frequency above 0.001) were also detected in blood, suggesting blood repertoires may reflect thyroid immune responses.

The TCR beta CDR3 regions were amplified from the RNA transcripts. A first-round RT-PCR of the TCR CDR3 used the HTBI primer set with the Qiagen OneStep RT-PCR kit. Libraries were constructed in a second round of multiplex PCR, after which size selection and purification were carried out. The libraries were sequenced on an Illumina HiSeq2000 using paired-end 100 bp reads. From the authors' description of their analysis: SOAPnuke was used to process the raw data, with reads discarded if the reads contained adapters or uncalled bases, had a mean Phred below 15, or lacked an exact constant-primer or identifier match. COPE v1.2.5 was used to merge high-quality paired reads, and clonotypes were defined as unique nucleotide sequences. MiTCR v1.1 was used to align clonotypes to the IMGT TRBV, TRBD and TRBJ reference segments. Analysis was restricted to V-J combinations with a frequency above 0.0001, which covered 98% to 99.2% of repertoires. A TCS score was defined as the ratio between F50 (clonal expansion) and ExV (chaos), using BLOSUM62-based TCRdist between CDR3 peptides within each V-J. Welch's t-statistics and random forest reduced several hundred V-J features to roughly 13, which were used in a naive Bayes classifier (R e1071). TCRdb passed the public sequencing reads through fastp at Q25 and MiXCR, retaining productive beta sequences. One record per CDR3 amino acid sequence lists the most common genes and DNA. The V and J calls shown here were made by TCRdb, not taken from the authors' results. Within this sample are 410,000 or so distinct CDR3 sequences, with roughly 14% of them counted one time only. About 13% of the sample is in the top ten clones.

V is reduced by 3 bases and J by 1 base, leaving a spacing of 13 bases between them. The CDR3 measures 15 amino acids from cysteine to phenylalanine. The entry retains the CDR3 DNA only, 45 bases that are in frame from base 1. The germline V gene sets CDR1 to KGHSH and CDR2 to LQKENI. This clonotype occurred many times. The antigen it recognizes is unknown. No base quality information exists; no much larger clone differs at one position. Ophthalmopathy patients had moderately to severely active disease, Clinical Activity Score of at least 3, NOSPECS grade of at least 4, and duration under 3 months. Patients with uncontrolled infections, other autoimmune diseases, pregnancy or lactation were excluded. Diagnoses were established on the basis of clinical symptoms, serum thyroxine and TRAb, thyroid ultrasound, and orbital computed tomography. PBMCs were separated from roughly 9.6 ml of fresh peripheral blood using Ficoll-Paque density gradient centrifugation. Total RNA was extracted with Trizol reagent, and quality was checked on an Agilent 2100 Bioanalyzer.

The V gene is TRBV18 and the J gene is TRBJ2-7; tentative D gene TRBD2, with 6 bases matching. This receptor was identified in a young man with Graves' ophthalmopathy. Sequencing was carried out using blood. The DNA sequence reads TGTGCCAGCTCACCCCCGGGAGAGGGGTCCTACGAGCAGTACTTC. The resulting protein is CASSPPGEGSYEQYF.